A selection of T cell receptor beta chains follows, all from one sample in a study of T-cell memory formation after mild COVID-19. TCRdb redid the calling of the 5' RACE reads with MiXCR, one entry per CDR3 protein. This sample carries about 470,000 distinct CDR3 sequences, about 23% of them seen once, and the ten largest clones take around 12%. The sample consisted of PBMCs or a T cell subset sorted from them (not recorded which). The origin of the receptors is an adult woman who had mild COVID-19 (a few samples of this study predate the infection). Cell type and time point are not known. Each CDR3 is given with its conserved first and last residue. The order of the fields is J gene, V gene, D gene, clone size, CDR3 protein, CDR3 DNA. A D gene is named only where the DNA matches it firmly. Clone size appears in some rows only: once, few, many, or a class for an expanded clone.

J: TRBJ1-1
V: TRBV4-3
D: .
size: .
CDR3: CASSQGLQGNTEAFF
DNA: TGCGCCAGCAGCCAAGGGCTACAGGGGAACACTGAAGCTTTCTTT

J: TRBJ2-1
V: TRBV4-1
D: TRBD2
size: .
CDR3: CASSRDDGTSGGASYNEQFF
DNA: TGCGCCAGCAGCCGAGACGACGGGACTAGCGGGGGGGCCTCCTACAATGAGCAGTTCTTC

J: TRBJ2-1
V: TRBV9
D: TRBD2
size: few
CDR3: CASSATAGGYNEQFF
DNA: TGTGCCAGCAGCGCCACAGCGGGGGGATACAATGAGCAGTTCTTC

J: TRBJ1-2
V: TRBV20-1
D: .
size: .
CDR3: CSARVRQAANYGYTF
DNA: TGCAGTGCTAGAGTCAGACAGGCCGCTAACTATGGCTACACCTTC

J: TRBJ2-4
V: TRBV6-5
D: .
size: .
CDR3: CASSKGGGIGKNIQYF
DNA: TGTGCCAGCAGCAAGGGAGGCGGCATAGGCAAAAACATTCAGTACTTC

J: TRBJ2-7
V: TRBV20-1
D: TRBD2
size: .
CDR3: CSARRGTSGFFDYEQYF
DNA: TGCAGTGCTAGACGCGGGACTAGCGGATTTTTTGACTACGAGCAGTACTTC

J: TRBJ2-2
V: TRBV5-1
D: .
size: .
CDR3: CASSFSIRGGNGELFF
DNA: TGCGCCAGCAGCTTCAGTATCAGGGGAGGTAACGGGGAGCTGTTTTTT

J: TRBJ1-2
V: TRBV12-3/TRBV12-4
D: .
size: few
CDR3: CASSPLRGPLDGYTF
DNA: TGTGCCAGCAGTCCCCTCAGGGGTCCCTTGGATGGCTACACCTTC

J: TRBJ1-6
V: TRBV7-2
D: .
size: few
CDR3: CASSLAGSAANSPLHF
DNA: TGTGCCAGCAGCTTAGCGGGTTCGGCAGCTAATTCACCCCTCCACTTT

J: TRBJ1-4
V: TRBV7-2
D: .
size: .
CDR3: CASSLAPTGRQVKLFF
DNA: TGTGCCAGCAGCTTAGCCCCGACAGGCCGCCAGGTCAAACTGTTTTTT

J: TRBJ2-5
V: TRBV19
D: .
size: .
CDR3: CASSIVAGYQETQYF
DNA: TGTGCCAGTAGTATAGTGGCGGGATACCAAGAGACCCAGTACTTC

J: TRBJ1-6
V: TRBV20-1
D: .
size: .
CDR3: CSVREDSPLHF
DNA: TGCAGTGTCAGGGAGGATTCACCCCTCCACTTT

J: TRBJ2-5
V: TRBV7-2
D: .
size: many
CDR3: CASSMEYGTQYF
DNA: TGTGCCAGCAGCATGGAATACGGGACTCAGTACTTC

J: TRBJ2-3
V: TRBV9
D: .
size: .
CDR3: CASSAATGLGRGADTQYF
DNA: TGTGCCAGCAGCGCCGCTACGGGGCTAGGAAGGGGGGCAGATACGCAGTATTTT

J: TRBJ2-2
V: TRBV4-2
D: TRBD2
size: few
CDR3: CASSQDAQRGVTGELFF
DNA: TGTGCCAGCAGCCAAGATGCCCAGCGGGGAGTTACCGGGGAGCTGTTTTTT

J: TRBJ2-7
V: TRBV6-5
D: TRBD1
size: few
CDR3: CASSSTGQGGFYEQYF
DNA: TGTGCCAGCAGTTCTACCGGACAGGGGGGGTTCTACGAGCAGTACTTC

J: TRBJ2-3
V: TRBV20-1
D: TRBD2
size: few
CDR3: CSALAGPSDTQYF
DNA: TGCAGTGCCTTAGCGGGGCCCTCGGATACGCAGTATTTT

J: TRBJ1-4
V: TRBV2
D: TRBD1
size: .
CDR3: CASLEVRDSQRDEKLFF
DNA: TGTGCCAGCCTTGAAGTCCGGGACAGCCAACGGGATGAAAAACTGTTTTTT